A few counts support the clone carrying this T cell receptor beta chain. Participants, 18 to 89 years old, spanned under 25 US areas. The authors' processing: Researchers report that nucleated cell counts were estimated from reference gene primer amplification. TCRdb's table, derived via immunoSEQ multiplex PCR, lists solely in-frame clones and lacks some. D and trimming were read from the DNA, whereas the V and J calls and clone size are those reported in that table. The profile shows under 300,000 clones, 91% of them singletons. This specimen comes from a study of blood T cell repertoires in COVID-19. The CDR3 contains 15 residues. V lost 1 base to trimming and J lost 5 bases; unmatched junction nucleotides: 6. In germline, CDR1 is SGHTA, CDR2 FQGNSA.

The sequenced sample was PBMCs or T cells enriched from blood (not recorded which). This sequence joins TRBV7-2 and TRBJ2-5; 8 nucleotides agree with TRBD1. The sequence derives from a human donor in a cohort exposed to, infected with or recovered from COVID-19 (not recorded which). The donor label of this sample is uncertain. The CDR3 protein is CASSLGGQGAETQYF. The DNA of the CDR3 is TGTGCCAGCAGCTTAGGGGGTCAGGGGGCTGAGACCCAGTACTTC.